One sample yielded the 29 T cell receptor beta chains listed below, sequenced in a study of T cells in tuberculosis. Data came from immunoSEQ multiplex PCR; TCRdb stores just in-frame clones and leaves some out. The sample lists around 35,000 clones, roughly 93% occurring once. The source material was PBMCs. Receptor source: a donor aged 10-35 years with latent tuberculosis or without tuberculosis infection. Some clones in this sample may be carry-over from other donors' samples.

This chain connects TRBV5-1 to TRBJ2-1; 8 bases map to TRBD2. The CDR3 is 14 amino acids. Unmatched junction bases numbered 1, after V lost 3 bases and J lost 2 bases. CDR1 is SGHRS and CDR2 is YFSETQ in the germline V gene. CDR3 sequence: CASSSGGAYNEQFF. CDR3 coding DNA: TGCGCCAGCAGCTCGGGAGGGGCCTACAATGAGCAGTTCTTC.

This clone was seen a single time. This chain connects TRBV30 to TRBJ2-3; D gene ambiguous. The CDR3 has 13 residues. CDR1 is GTSNPN and CDR2 is SVGIG in the germline V gene (reference sequence). Trimming cost V 3 bases and J 0 bases, with 7 bases left between them. CDR3 loop: CAWRETSTDTQYF. The CDR3 region has the DNA TGTGCCTGGAGAGAGACTAGCACAGATACGCAGTATTTT.

This chain uses TRBV6-5 with TRBJ1-2; the D gene is possibly TRBD1 (6 bases). The CDR3 is made up of 13 amino acids. Germline V gives CDR1 MNHEY, CDR2 SVGAGI. V was shortened by 6 bases and J by 7 bases, with 15 bases between the two germline ends. CDR3 loop: CASRPRGKSGYTF. DNA of the CDR3: TGTGCCAGCAGACCAAGGGGGAAAAGTGGCTACACCTTC.

This clone came up a few times. This chain joins TRBV30 and TRBJ1-6; maybe TRBD1 (6 bases). V lost 8 bases and J lost 2, with 10 bases in between. Per germline, CDR1 GTSNPN and CDR2 SVGIG (reference sequence). This CDR3 region has 13 residues. CDR3 bases: TGTGCCGGTGGACAGACCTATAATTCACCCCTCCACTTT. As protein: CAGGQTYNSPLHF.

The gene calls are TRBV7-2 and TRBJ1-2; D is uncertain. There are 17 residues in the CDR3. Trimming left V 5 bases short and J 3 bases short, with 22 bases between. Per germline, CDR1 SGHTA and CDR2 FQGNSA. The CDR3: CASSPLEGTREDYGYTF. The CDR3 region has the DNA TGTGCCAGCAGCCCTCTGGAGGGTACAAGGGAGGACTATGGCTACACCTTC.

V usage is TRBV21-1 and J usage is TRBJ2-2; TRBD1, the table's D call, was not compared with the DNA. TRBV21-1 is shown as a pseudogene. This CDR3 contains 15 residues. The CDR3 nucleotides are TGTGCCAGCAGCCCCCGGACAGAAGGAGGCGGGGAGCTGTTTTTT. Translation gives CASSPRTEGGGELFF.

The J gene is TRBJ2-3, the V gene TRBV30; D is perhaps TRBD1 (5 bases). The CDR3 loop spans 12 amino acids. V lost 5 bases, J lost 2 bases, and 8 bases lay in between. Germline CDR1 is GTSNPN and CDR2 is SVGIG (reference sequence). The CDR3 DNA is TGTGCCTGGGGGGCGTCCACAGATACGCAGTATTTT. The encoded protein is CAWGASTDTQYF.

The chain couples TRBV6-5 to TRBJ1-1; the D gene is possibly TRBD1 (6 bases). Trimming removed 7 bases at V and 0 bases at J, with 12 bases between. Germline V gene data show CDR1 as MNHEY and CDR2 as SVGAGI. The CDR3 loop spans 14 amino acids. The chain's CDR3 is CASMTGSLNTEAFF. The CDR3 DNA sequence: TGTGCCAGCATGACAGGATCCTTGAACACTGAAGCTTTCTTT.

The chain combines TRBV15 with TRBJ1-1; D perhaps matches TRBD1 (5 bases). The V end lost 3 bases, the J end lost 0 bases, and 11 bases lay between the germline ends. This CDR3 has 15 amino acids. Germline V CDR1 and CDR2: LNHNV, YYDKDF (reference sequence). CDR3 protein: CATSRVTGLNTEAFF. CDR3 sequence (DNA): TGTGCCACCAGCAGGGTAACAGGACTGAACACTGAAGCTTTCTTT.

The CDR3 DNA reads as TGTGCCATCAGGGCCCAGGGTAGCGGGGGGTCCGAAGAGACCCAGTACTTC. It encodes CAIRAQGSGGSEETQYF. The chain uses TRBV10-3 and TRBJ2-5; 10 bases line up with TRBD2. After removal of 6 bases from V and 3 bases from J, the junction contained 13 bases not matched to a gene. The germline CDR1 and CDR2 sequences are ENHRY and SYGVKD. The CDR3 has 17 residues.

This clone was detected once. This chain links TRBV7-8 with TRBJ2-7; the D is unclear. This CDR3 has 16 residues. From germline, CDR1 is SGHVS and CDR2 FQNEAQ. Deletions cut 1 base from V and 0 bases from J, with 13 bases between. The DNA of the CDR3 is TGTGCCAGCAGCTTAGGACACCGTATGTCCTCCTACGAGCAGTACGTC. Amino acid sequence: CASSLGHRMSSYEQYV.

The chain couples TRBV5-1 to TRBJ2-3, with a possible D match to TRBD2 (6 bases). Trimming shortened V by 0 bases and J by 0 bases, and 11 bases separated the two germline ends. The CDR3 is 16 residues long. Germline values: CDR1 SGHRS, CDR2 YFSETQ. For the CDR3, the DNA is TGCGCCAGCAGCTTGGATAGCGGTACTAGCACAGATACGCAGTATTTT. It specifies CASSLDSGTSTDTQYF.

This chain connects TRBV5-3 to TRBJ2-7, with 7 positions matching TRBD1. TRBV5-3 is sorted into the ORF group, with uncertain function. The CDR3 consists of 17 residues. The V segment lost 1 base and the J segment 1 base; nucleotides outside the gene matches: 11. The CDR3 nucleotides are TGTGCCAGAAGCTTGCCTAAAACCGGGACAGCTTCCTACGAGCAGTACGTC. It encodes CARSLPKTGTASYEQYV.

The chain combines TRBV28 with TRBJ1-5; D gene uncertain. This CDR3 spans 13 amino acids. V was clipped by 5 bases and J by 6 bases, with 11 bases between them. CDR1 MDHEN and CDR2 SYDVKM come from the germline V gene. CDR3 amino acids: CASSPRGVQPQHF. CDR3 sequence (DNA): TGTGCCAGCAGTCCCCGCGGGGTTCAGCCCCAGCATTTT.

The chain joins TRBV5-1 to TRBJ2-7; D not certain. Germline assignment: CDR1 SGHRS and CDR2 YFSETQ. Trimming shortened V by 0 bases and J by 3 bases, and 7 bases separated the two germline ends. The CDR3 covers 13 residues. This CDR3 reads CASSLDVHYEQYV. CDR3 nucleotides: TGCGCCAGCAGCTTGGACGTCCACTACGAGCAGTACGTC.

This chain links TRBV11-2 with TRBJ1-2; no clear D gene. The CDR3 extends over 14 amino acids. V shed 5 bases and J shed 3 bases, with 13 bases lying between them. Germline V gives CDR1 SGHAT, CDR2 FQNNGV. Here the CDR3 reads CASSPDSGDYGYTF. The CDR3, as DNA: TGTGCCAGCAGCCCTGACTCCGGGGACTATGGCTACACCTTC.

The gene calls are TRBV6-1 and TRBJ2-6, with D possibly matching TRBD1 (6 bases). From germline, CDR1 is MNHNS and CDR2 SASEGT. Trimming took 3 bases from V and 0 from J, leaving 15 bases between them. This CDR3 region has 18 residues. The CDR3 here is CASSDRDKPYSGANVLTF. DNA for the CDR3: TGTGCCAGCAGTGACCGGGACAAACCATACTCTGGGGCCAACGTCCTGACTTTC.

This clone was counted only a few times. CDR3 in DNA: TGTGCCAGCTGCGTACGACAGGGCAATCAGCCCCAGCATTTT. Translation: CASCVRQGNQPQHF. V usage is TRBV18 and J usage is TRBJ1-5, with D possibly being TRBD1 (6 bases). Looked up from germline, CDR1 is KGHSH and CDR2 is LQKENI. The CDR3 has 14 amino acids. V lost 7 bases and J lost 2, with 12 bases in between.

The chain links TRBV19 to TRBJ1-2; 7 nucleotides match TRBD1. Germline V CDR1 and CDR2: LNHDA, SQIVND (reference sequence). The J segment lost 8 bases and the V segment lost 3 bases, leaving 6 bases of the junction unmatched. The CDR3 is made up of 13 amino acids. The CDR3 nucleotides are TGTGCCAGTAGTATCGGGACAGAAGGAGGCTACACCTTC. Translating it yields CASSIGTEGGYTF. The full variable domain, its missing parts supplied by reference TRBV19 and TRBJ1-2, is DGGITQSPKYLFRKEGQNVTLSCEQNLNHDAMYWYRQDPGQGLRLIYYSQIVNDFQKGDIAEGYSVSREKKESFPLTVTSAQKNPTAFYLCASSIGTEGGYTFGSGTRLTVV.

The rearrangement links TRBV19 to TRBJ1-1; D call uncertain. V shed 1 base and J shed 4 bases, with 7 bases lying between them. The CDR3 totals 13 residues. Germline V lookup: CDR1 LNHDA, CDR2 SQIVND (reference sequence). The CDR3 DNA sequence: TGTGCCAGTAGTATAGGTCCGAGCACTGAAGCTTTCTTT. Amino acids: CASSIGPSTEAFF.

The chain recombines TRBV19 with TRBJ2-1; D is unclear. Trimming pared 5 bases from V and 7 bases from J, leaving 9 bases between. CDR3 length: 12 amino acids. CDR1 is LNHDA and CDR2 is SQIVND in the germline V gene (reference sequence). The CDR3 reads CASSASRNEQFF. The CDR3 DNA reads TGTGCCAGTAGTGCCTCTCGGAATGAGCAGTTCTTC.

The rearrangement joins TRBV10-1 to TRBJ2-2; D may be TRBD1 (5 bases). CDR1 and CDR2 (germline): WNHNN, SYGVQD (reference sequence). The CDR3 totals 13 residues. V dropped 8 bases and J dropped 1 base, with 8 bases sitting between them. In DNA form, the CDR3 reads TGCGCCAGCGGTCAGGGGAACACCGGGGAGCTGTTTTTT. This translates into CASGQGNTGELFF.

This clone came up once. The genes are TRBV6-1 and TRBJ1-1; possible D gene TRBD1, 5 bases. Trimming took off 6 bases at V and 9 bases at J, with 20 bases between the two ends. Germline V gives CDR1 MNHNS, CDR2 SASEGT. The CDR3 totals 14 residues. The CDR3, as DNA: TGTGCCAGCAGGAGCCTTACGCCGGGACTCAAAGCTTTCTTT. Residues: CASRSLTPGLKAFF.

The chain couples TRBV4-3 to TRBJ1-2; the D gene is possibly TRBD1 (6 bases). V lost 0 bases to trimming and J lost 4 bases, with 9 bases between them. This CDR3 comprises 14 residues. Germline CDR1 reads LGHNA; CDR2 reads YSLEER. The CDR3 nucleotides are TGCGCCAGCAGCCAAGATCCGGACAGCTATGGCTACACCTTC. It is translated as CASSQDPDSYGYTF.

This rearrangement joins TRBV6-5 to TRBJ1-2; 8 positions match TRBD1. There are 15 residues in the CDR3. The germline V gene encodes CDR1 MNHEY and CDR2 SVGAGI. The trim removed 2 bases at V and 2 bases at J, leaving 4 bases unmatched. CDR3 in amino acids: CASSYDRGHNYGYTF. CDR3 DNA: TGTGCCAGCAGTTACGACAGGGGTCACAACTATGGCTACACCTTC.

The gene calls are TRBV18 and TRBJ1-2; possibly TRBD1 for D (6 bases). V gave up 1 base and J gave up 3 bases, with 18 bases separating them. The CDR3 spans 17 residues. Germline loops: CDR1 KGHSH, CDR2 LQKENI. The CDR3 loop is CASSPQTGEEPDYGYTF. CDR3 sequence (DNA): TGTGCCAGCTCACCACAGACAGGAGAGGAGCCCGACTATGGCTACACCTTC. The variable domain in full, with the rest retrieved from reference TRBV18 and TRBJ1-2, is NAGVMQNPRHLVRRRGQEARLRCSPMKGHSHVYWYRQLPEEGLKFMVYLQKENIIDESGMPKERFSAEFPKEGPSILRIQQVVRGDSAAYFCASSPQTGEEPDYGYTFGSGTRLTVV.

The J gene is TRBJ1-2, the V gene TRBV29-1, with D perhaps TRBD1 (6 bases). Germline CDR1 reads SQVTM; CDR2 reads ANQGSEA. This CDR3 contains 12 residues. Deletions cut 6 bases from V and 1 base from J, with 9 bases between. CDR3 DNA sequence: TGCAGCGTGGGGACACTTAACTATGGCTACACCTTC. Translating it yields CSVGTLNYGYTF.

This sequence joins TRBV7-7 and TRBJ2-2; TRBD2 might be the D (5 bases). Looked up from germline, CDR1 is SSHAT and CDR2 is FNYEAQ (reference sequence). V dropped 5 bases and J dropped 8 bases, with 15 bases sitting between them. The CDR3 is 14 residues long. CDR3 coding DNA: TGTGCCAGCAGCCCCCGAACAACGGGAGGGGAGCTGTTTTTT. Translated, it gives CASSPRTTGGELFF.

V gene TRBV5-4 combines with J gene TRBJ2-7; 10 bases line up with TRBD1. The CDR3 consists of 15 residues. CDR1 is SGHNT and CDR2 is YYREEE in the germline V gene (reference sequence). Trimming took 5 bases from V and 5 from J; bases not matched to a gene: 10. CDR3 coding DNA: TGTGCCAGCAGTTCGACCGGGACAGGGGTTGACGAGCAGTACTTC. Its translation: CASSSTGTGVDEQYF.